Listed below are T cell receptor beta chains from one sample, sequenced in a study of Graves' ophthalmopathy and Graves' hyperthyroidism. TCRdb re-analysed the multiplex PCR reads in MiXCR, keeping a single row per CDR3 protein. The sample carries roughly 600,000 distinct CDR3 sequences, about 35% recorded once. The sample comprised peripheral blood or thyroid tissue (not recorded which). The receptors stem from an adult man with Graves' hyperthyroidism. CDR3s include the opening cysteine and the closing phenylalanine or tryptophan. The D gene is left open where the match is weak. Size tells how often a clone was seen (once, few, many) or the class of an expanded clone, and some rows leave it out.

d_gene: NA; abundance: NA; j_gene: TRBJ2-7; v_gene: TRBV7-2; CDR3aa: CASSLRAGNEQYF; CDR3nt: TGTGCCAGCAGCTTAAGGGCTGGAAACGAGCAGTACTTC
d_gene: TRBD2; abundance: NA; j_gene: TRBJ2-5; v_gene: TRBV12-3/TRBV12-4; CDR3aa: CASSYQREEITDTQYF; CDR3nt: TGTGCCAGCAGTTATCAGCGGGAGGAAATCACAGATACGCAGTACTTC
d_gene: NA; abundance: once; j_gene: TRBJ1-3; v_gene: TRBV11-1; CDR3aa: CASSPRDEGNTIYF; CDR3nt: TGTGCCAGCAGCCCAAGGGACGAAGGAAACACCATATATTTT
d_gene: NA; abundance: many; j_gene: TRBJ1-5; v_gene: TRBV7-8; CDR3aa: CASSLLNPGSNQPQHF; CDR3nt: TGTGCCAGCAGCTTATTAAATCCCGGCTCCAATCAGCCCCAGCATTTT
d_gene: NA; abundance: NA; j_gene: TRBJ1-2; v_gene: TRBV7-9; CDR3aa: CASSLVGTLAYYGYTF; CDR3nt: TGTGCCAGCAGCTTAGTAGGGACCCTAGCGTACTATGGCTACACCTTC
d_gene: TRBD1; abundance: NA; j_gene: TRBJ1-5; v_gene: TRBV10-3; CDR3aa: CAISDLQGINQPQHF; CDR3nt: TGTGCCATCAGTGATCTACAGGGGATTAATCAGCCCCAGCATTTT
d_gene: NA; abundance: few; j_gene: TRBJ1-6; v_gene: TRBV28; CDR3aa: CASSPPSPGWESPLHF; CDR3nt: TGTGCCAGCAGCCCCCCTTCTCCAGGGTGGGAGTCACCCCTCCACTTT
d_gene: NA; abundance: NA; j_gene: TRBJ2-2; v_gene: TRBV10-3; CDR3aa: CAISLGNTGELFF; CDR3nt: TGTGCCATCAGTCTGGGGAACACCGGGGAGCTGTTTTTT
d_gene: NA; abundance: NA; j_gene: TRBJ1-1; v_gene: TRBV18; CDR3aa: CASSPGASNTEAFF; CDR3nt: TGTGCCAGCTCACCAGGCGCATCGAACACTGAAGCTTTCTTT
d_gene: NA; abundance: NA; j_gene: TRBJ1-5; v_gene: TRBV24-1; CDR3aa: CATREYSDQPQHF; CDR3nt: TGTGCCACCCGGGAGTATAGCGATCAGCCCCAGCATTTT
d_gene: TRBD1; abundance: NA; j_gene: TRBJ2-6; v_gene: TRBV2; CDR3aa: CASRGSGTGGNVLTF; CDR3nt: TGTGCCAGCAGGGGTTCCGGGACAGGGGGAAACGTCCTGACTTTC
d_gene: TRBD1; abundance: NA; j_gene: TRBJ2-7; v_gene: TRBV7-8; CDR3aa: CASRHIFGQGAYEQYF; CDR3nt: TGTGCCAGCAGACATATTTTCGGACAGGGGGCTTACGAGCAGTACTTC
d_gene: NA; abundance: NA; j_gene: TRBJ1-1; v_gene: TRBV29-1; CDR3aa: CSEGWDEAFF; CDR3nt: TGCAGCGAGGGGTGGGATGAAGCTTTCTTT
d_gene: TRBD1; abundance: many; j_gene: TRBJ1-6; v_gene: TRBV7-9; CDR3aa: CASSLALSRPGTAYNSPLHF; CDR3nt: TGTGCCAGCAGCTTAGCGCTTAGTCGGCCTGGGACAGCTTATAATTCACCCCTCCACTTT
d_gene: NA; abundance: NA; j_gene: TRBJ2-7; v_gene: TRBV5-4; CDR3aa: CASSPLGVYEQYF; CDR3nt: TGTGCCAGCAGCCCGCTGGGGGTCTACGAGCAGTACTTC
d_gene: NA; abundance: NA; j_gene: TRBJ1-1; v_gene: TRBV6-6; CDR3aa: CASSYGPRGNTEAFF; CDR3nt: TGTGCCAGCAGTTACGGGCCTCGGGGGAACACTGAAGCTTTCTTT
d_gene: NA; abundance: few; j_gene: TRBJ2-5; v_gene: TRBV12-5; CDR3aa: CASGWINREEETQYF; CDR3nt: TGTGCTAGTGGTTGGATAAACCGGGAAGAAGAGACCCAGTACTTC
d_gene: TRBD1; abundance: many; j_gene: TRBJ2-2; v_gene: TRBV10-3; CDR3aa: CAIRPGTGNTGELFF; CDR3nt: TGTGCCATCAGACCAGGGACAGGGAACACCGGGGAGCTGTTTTTT
d_gene: TRBD1; abundance: few; j_gene: TRBJ1-2; v_gene: TRBV27; CDR3aa: CASSPKPGQSNYGYTF; CDR3nt: TGTGCCAGCAGCCCCAAACCGGGACAGAGTAACTATGGCTACACCTTC
d_gene: NA; abundance: many; j_gene: TRBJ1-1; v_gene: TRBV7-9; CDR3aa: CASSLPGANTEAFF; CDR3nt: TGTGCCAGCAGCTTACCAGGGGCGAACACTGAAGCTTTCTTT